One and the same sample provided the 24 T cell receptor beta chains below, sequenced in a study. TCRdb processed the 5' RACE reads anew with MiXCR; each CDR3 protein has one entry. The table includes approximately 60,000 distinct CDR3 sequences, roughly 28% detected once. The sequenced sample consisted of tumor-infiltrating memory CD4+ T cells sorted from the breast tumor. As to subset: memory CD4+ T cells, CD4+CD45RO+CD25-. The receptor source for this set is a female donor with breast cancer.

Remarks on this clonotype: A junction boundary mismatches the germline segment, possibly from a read error. The gene calls are TRBV6-2 or TRBV6-3 and TRBJ1-1, with TRBD1 matching over 7 bases. CDR1 and CDR2 (germline): MNHEY, SVGEGT. CDR3 length equals 15 residues. For the CDR3, the DNA is TGTGCCAGCAGTGACAAGGGGGCGCGAGGGACTGAAGCTTCCTTT. Its protein product is CASSDKGARGTEASF.

This clonotype was counted many times. The CDR3 reads CATSKGLGLPYNEQFF. Written as DNA, the CDR3 is TGTGCCACCAGCAAAGGGCTGGGACTACCTTACAATGAGCAGTTCTTC. V gene TRBV15 combines with J gene TRBJ2-1, with 7 bases identical to TRBD2. The CDR3 is 16 residues long. Germline V gene sequence: CDR1 LNHNV, CDR2 YYDKDF (reference sequence). J was trimmed by 4 bases and V by 4 bases; bases with no gene match: 10.

Note on this clonotype: The conserved final phenylalanine or tryptophan is absent from the CDR3, which likely points to a read error. The V gene is TRBV7-2, the J gene TRBJ1-4; D gene ambiguous. V was cut by 5 bases and J by 8 bases, with 15 bases left in between. Germline CDR1 and CDR2: SGHTA and FQGNSA. The length of the CDR3 is 14 residues. The CDR3 DNA sequence: TGTGCCAGCAGCCCTATGGTTAAGGAGGAAAAACTGTTTTCT. Translation gives CASSPMVKEEKLFS.

As to this clonotype: The junction does not match germline at one end; this may be a read error. The rearrangement uses TRBV7-7 and TRBJ2-2; no clear D. CDR1 is SSHAT and CDR2 is FNYEAQ in the germline V gene (reference sequence). The CDR3 consists of 14 residues. The CDR3 region is CASSYRTNTGELFF. DNA for the CDR3: TGTGCTAGCAGCTATAGAACGAACACCGGGGAGCTGTTTTTT.

The sample holds a few counts of this clonotype. The V call is TRBV29-1, the J call TRBJ1-1, with D tentatively TRBD1 (5 bases). Trimming shortened V by 3 bases and J by 4 bases, and 9 bases separated the two germline ends. The CDR3 has 12 amino acids. Germline loops: CDR1 SQVTM, CDR2 ANQGSEA. CDR3 sequence reads: CSVDRDGTEAFF. Written as DNA, the CDR3 is TGCAGCGTTGACAGGGACGGCACTGAAGCTTTCTTT.

The chain couples TRBV5-1 to TRBJ2-1, with TRBD2 matching over 10 bases. J was trimmed by 4 bases and V by 0 bases; bases with no gene match: 4. The CDR3 is 16 amino acids. Germline V gene lookup returns CDR1 SGHRS and CDR2 YFSETQ. This chain's CDR3 is CASSLDPSGGYNEQFF. The CDR3, as DNA: TGCGCCAGCAGCTTGGATCCTAGCGGGGGATACAATGAGCAGTTCTTC.

V usage is TRBV9 and J usage is TRBJ2-3; D uncertain. Trimming stripped 0 bases from V and 1 base from J, with 6 bases between. The CDR3 has 14 residues. Germline V CDR1 and CDR2: SGDLS, YYNGEE. CDR3 nucleotide sequence: TGTGCCAGCAGCGTAGGACACCGCACAGATACGCAGTATTTT. Its protein is CASSVGHRTDTQYF.

The count of this clonotype is one. A single base separates this from a much larger clone, so it may be a read error. The chain uses TRBV7-6 and TRBJ1-5, with D tentatively TRBD1 (5 bases). Germline assignment: CDR1 SGHVS and CDR2 FNYEAQ. This CDR3 has 12 amino acids. The DNA of the CDR3 is TGTGCCGGCAGCTTAGAGGGGAGGTCCCAGCATTTT. Translation gives CAGSLEGRSQHF.

This clonotype was observed a single time. Since no conserved phenylalanine or tryptophan closes the CDR3, a read error is the likely cause. CDR3 in amino acids: CASSPDAEWSPLHL. The CDR3 bases are TGTGCCAGCAGTCCTGACGCTGAATGGTCACCCCTCCACTTG. The chain employs TRBV6-6 and TRBJ1-6; D unclear. Germline CDR1 and CDR2: MNHNY and SVGAGI (reference sequence). This CDR3 region has 14 residues. V lost 5 bases and J 10 bases, leaving 15 bases between the germline ends.

This clonotype came up many times. The rearrangement links TRBV5-1 to TRBJ2-5, with D unresolved. The V gene lost 2 bases and the J gene lost 1 base, with 9 bases spanning the gap. There are 14 residues in the CDR3. Germline V CDR1 and CDR2: SGHRS, YFSETQ. In DNA, the CDR3 is TGCGCCAGCAGCTTTCAAGGGATCCAAGAGACCCAGTACTTC. Amino acids: CASSFQGIQETQYF.

This clonotype was counted once. The V gene is TRBV10-3, the J gene TRBJ2-1; D is possibly TRBD2 (6 bases). CDR3 size: 14 residues. The V end lost 8 bases, the J end lost 6 bases, and 17 bases lay between the germline ends. The germline V gene has CDR1 ENHRY and CDR2 SYGVKD. DNA of the CDR3: TGTGCCATCGGTCCCCAACGGGAGCGCAATGAGCAGTTCTTC. As protein: CAIGPQRERNEQFF.

The CDR3 spells CASSAWGNTEAFF. The CDR3 region has the DNA TGTGCCAGCAGCGCCTGGGGGAACACTGAAGCTTTCTTT. The chain combines TRBV11-2 with TRBJ1-1; D is unclear. Trimming cost V 5 bases and J 1 base, with 8 bases left between them. Germline V gene sequence: CDR1 SGHAT, CDR2 FQNNGV. The CDR3 extends over 13 amino acids.

The V call is TRBV14, the J call TRBJ1-6; weak D call: TRBD1 (6 bases). Germline values: CDR1 SGHDN, CDR2 FVKESK. V dropped 5 bases and J dropped 11 bases, with 13 bases sitting between them. The CDR3 consists of 13 residues. The DNA of the CDR3 is TGTGCCAGCAGCGGAGACAGGAGTCCACCCCTCCACTTT. Its protein is CASSGDRSPPLHF.

In DNA form, the CDR3 reads TGTGCCAGTAACAGTCTCTATGGCTACACCTTC. Amino acid sequence: CASNSLYGYTF. The chain recombines TRBV6-1 with TRBJ1-2, with D unresolved. The CDR3 sequence is 11 residues long. CDR1 and CDR2 from the germline V gene are MNHNS and SASEGT. V was clipped by 9 bases and J by 4 bases, with 9 bases between them.

There are a few counts of this clonotype. The gene calls are TRBV2 and TRBJ2-3; possibly TRBD1 or TRBD2 for D (5 bases each). Trimming took 7 bases from V and 2 from J, leaving 10 bases between them. The CDR3 runs 13 residues. The V gene's germline CDR1 is SNHLY and CDR2 FYNNEI. CDR3: CASTIGTTDTQYF. The CDR3 nucleotides read TGTGCCAGCACCATAGGGACCACAGATACGCAGTATTTT.

The V call is TRBV7-2, the J call TRBJ1-2, with a tentative D call TRBD1 (5 bases). V dropped 2 bases and J dropped 2 bases, with 12 bases sitting between them. Germline V gives CDR1 SGHTA, CDR2 FQGNSA. The CDR3 has 15 residues. Here the CDR3 DNA reads TGTGCCAGCAGCTTATCGGCAGGGTCGAACTATGGCTACACCTTC. It specifies CASSLSAGSNYGYTF.

The chain uses TRBV7-9 and TRBJ1-1; D might be TRBD1 (5 bases). The CDR3 spans 14 residues. Germline CDR1 is SEHNR and CDR2 is FQNEAQ (reference sequence). The ends were cut back, 3 bases at V and 0 bases at J, with 8 bases in the middle. The CDR3 DNA is TGTGCCAGCAGCTTCGGGACCATGAACACTGAAGCTTTCTTT. This translates into CASSFGTMNTEAFF.

This clonotype has ten or more counts. The chain carries TRBV5-5 and TRBJ1-6; 10 nucleotides match TRBD1. The V gene's germline CDR1 is SGHKS and CDR2 YYEKEE (reference sequence). The CDR3 is made up of 17 amino acids. With V trimmed by 4 bases and J by 7 bases, 11 bases remained unmatched. DNA for the CDR3: TGTGCCAGCAGCCCCGGACAGGGGGACTTATTAAATTCACCCCTCCACTTT. Amino acids: CASSPGQGDLLNSPLHF.

This clonotype was seen only a few times. A much larger clone is a single base away; this may be a read error. The chain uses TRBV6-2 or TRBV6-3 and TRBJ1-1; D gene ambiguous. The CDR3 runs 15 residues. Germline lookup yields CDR1 MNHEY and CDR2 SVGEGT. CDR3 amino acids: CACSYPASVGTEAFF. DNA for the CDR3: TGTGCCTGCAGTTACCCAGCCTCCGTCGGCACTGAAGCTTTCTTT.

The genes are TRBV5-1 and TRBJ1-1; D gene ambiguous. Germline CDR1 is SGHRS and CDR2 is YFSETQ. V was cut by 1 base and J by 1 base, with 8 bases left in between. CDR3 length: 14 residues. DNA for the CDR3: TGCGCCAGCAGCTTGACGCCAACGAACACTGAAGCTTTCTTT. This translates into CASSLTPTNTEAFF. The whole variable domain, remainder taken from reference TRBV5-1 and TRBJ1-1, is KAGVTQTPRYLIKTRGQQVTLSCSPISGHRSVSWYQQTPGQGLQFLFEYFSETQRNKGNFPGRFSGRQFSNSRSEMNVSTLELGDSALYLCASSLTPTNTEAFFGQGTRLTVV.

Note on this clonotype: At one end the junction does not follow the germline gene, possibly because of a read error. The rearrangement links TRBV29-1 to TRBJ1-2; D is possibly TRBD1 (5 bases). The length of the CDR3 is 11 residues. Germline assignment: CDR1 SQVTM and CDR2 ANQGSEA. This CDR3 is CGVTDSLGYTF. DNA for the CDR3: TGCGGCGTTACCGACAGTCTCGGCTACACCTTC. The full variable domain, in which reference TRBV29-1 and TRBJ1-2 provide the parts outside the CDR3, is SAVISQKPSRDICQRGTSLTIQCQVDSQVTMMFWYRQQPGQSLTLIATANQGSEATYESGFVIDKFPISRPNLTFSTLTVSNMSPEDSSIYLCGVTDSLGYTFGSGTRLTVV.

Note on this clonotype: The conserved final phenylalanine or tryptophan is absent from the CDR3, which likely points to a read error. The rearrangement links TRBV5-5 to TRBJ2-5, with 11 bases matching TRBD1. CDR3 size: 15 residues. Germline assignment: CDR1 SGHKS and CDR2 YYEKEE (reference sequence). The ends lost 4 bases at V and 4 bases at J; junction bases unmatched: 6. The DNA of the CDR3 is TGTGCCAGCAGCGTTGGGACAGGGGGAGGAGAGACCCAGTACCTC. Its translation: CASSVGTGGGETQYL.

This clonotype has just a few counts. V and J are TRBV6-6 and TRBJ2-1; 8 nucleotides align to TRBD1. The CDR3 is 15 residues long. Per the germline V gene, CDR1 is MNHNY and CDR2 is SVGAGI (reference sequence). Trimming took 5 bases from V and 3 from J; bases not matched to a gene: 6. CDR3 loop: CASSRGQDFYNEQFF. For the CDR3, the DNA is TGTGCCAGCAGTCGGGGACAGGATTTCTACAATGAGCAGTTCTTC.

This clonotype appeared a few times. CDR3 in amino acids: CASSLEFAGRQFF. Here the CDR3 DNA reads TGCGCCAGCAGCTTGGAGTTCGCGGGAAGGCAGTTCTTC. The genes are TRBV5-1 and TRBJ2-1; a weak D match, TRBD2 (6 bases). This CDR3 comprises 13 residues. Germline V gene sequence: CDR1 SGHRS, CDR2 YFSETQ. The germline V and J ends were trimmed by 0 bases and 12 bases, with 13 bases remaining between them.